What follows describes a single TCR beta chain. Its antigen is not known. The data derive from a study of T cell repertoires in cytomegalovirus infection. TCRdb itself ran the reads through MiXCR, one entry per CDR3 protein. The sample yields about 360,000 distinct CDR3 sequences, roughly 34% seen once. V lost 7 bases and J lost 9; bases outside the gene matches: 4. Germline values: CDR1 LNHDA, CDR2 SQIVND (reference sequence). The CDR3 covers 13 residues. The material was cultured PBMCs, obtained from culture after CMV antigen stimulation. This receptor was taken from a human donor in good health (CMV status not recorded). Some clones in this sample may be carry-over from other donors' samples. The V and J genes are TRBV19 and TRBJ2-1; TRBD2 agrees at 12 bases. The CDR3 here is CASTTSGSGEQFF. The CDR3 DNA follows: TGTGCCAGTACGACTAGCGGGAGCGGTGAGCAGTTCTTC. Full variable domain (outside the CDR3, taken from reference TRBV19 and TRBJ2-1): DGGITQSPKYLFRKEGQNVTLSCEQNLNHDAMYWYRQDPGQGLRLIYYSQIVNDFQKGDIAEGYSVSREKKESFPLTVTSAQKNPTAFYLCASTTSGSGEQFFGPGTRLTVL.